These T cell receptor beta chains were read from a single sample in a study of shared clonotypes between healthy human individuals. Generated by immunoSEQ multiplex PCR, the TCRdb table keeps only in-frame clones and is missing some. The sample records approximately 110,000 clones, around 73% being singletons. The source material was memory CD8+ T cells sorted from blood. All receptors derive from a woman aged 30 to 39 in good health. Each CDR3 is given with its conserved first and last residue. The order of the fields is clone size, D gene, J gene, V gene, CDR3 protein. A D gene is named only where the DNA matches it firmly. For some rows the clone size is stated as once, few or many, or as a class when expanded; others skip it.

clone_size: NA
d_call: NA
j_call: TRBJ1-1
v_call: TRBV7-9
cdr3_aa: CASSHLGAEAFF

clone_size: NA
d_call: NA
j_call: TRBJ2-7
v_call: TRBV10-3
cdr3_aa: CAIRVRDNYEQYF

clone_size: NA
d_call: NA
j_call: TRBJ2-7
v_call: TRBV2
cdr3_aa: CASSEVGYRLEQYF

clone_size: NA
d_call: NA
j_call: TRBJ2-1
v_call: TRBV4-1
cdr3_aa: CASSQTATGGNEQFF

clone_size: few
d_call: NA
j_call: TRBJ2-1
v_call: TRBV9
cdr3_aa: CASSVRTGPRNEQFF

clone_size: once
d_call: TRBD1
j_call: TRBJ2-1
v_call: TRBV7-8
cdr3_aa: CASSSRDSYNEQFF

clone_size: once
d_call: NA
j_call: TRBJ2-1
v_call: TRBV4-2
cdr3_aa: CASSQSVGDSSDEQFF

clone_size: once
d_call: NA
j_call: TRBJ2-7
v_call: TRBV2
cdr3_aa: CASSEYGDNSYEQYF

clone_size: few
d_call: TRBD2
j_call: TRBJ2-7
v_call: TRBV15
cdr3_aa: CATSRGLAGSYEQYF

clone_size: NA
d_call: NA
j_call: TRBJ2-4
v_call: TRBV6-5
cdr3_aa: CASSGGDRKNIQYF

clone_size: NA
d_call: TRBD1
j_call: TRBJ1-1
v_call: TRBV2
cdr3_aa: CASRLGQGYTEAFF

clone_size: NA
d_call: TRBD2
j_call: TRBJ2-1
v_call: TRBV7-9
cdr3_aa: CASSLGYIAGSSYNEQFF

clone_size: few
d_call: NA
j_call: TRBJ1-1
v_call: TRBV9
cdr3_aa: CASSASWGTEAFF

clone_size: few
d_call: NA
j_call: TRBJ2-1
v_call: TRBV21-1
cdr3_aa: CASSDQGTGYDEQFF

clone_size: NA
d_call: TRBD1
j_call: TRBJ2-2
v_call: TRBV6-4
cdr3_aa: CASSDNGQDTGELFF

clone_size: NA
d_call: NA
j_call: TRBJ2-7
v_call: TRBV11-3
cdr3_aa: CASGSDEPLPYEQYF

clone_size: many
d_call: TRBD1
j_call: TRBJ2-7
v_call: TRBV18
cdr3_aa: CASSLGQGHAEQYF

clone_size: once
d_call: NA
j_call: TRBJ2-6
v_call: TRBV5-1
cdr3_aa: CASSLGIAGANVLTF

clone_size: NA
d_call: TRBD2
j_call: TRBJ2-7
v_call: TRBV7-2
cdr3_aa: CASSRARGGLEGYEQYF

clone_size: NA
d_call: TRBD1
j_call: TRBJ1-1
v_call: TRBV25-1
cdr3_aa: CASSPYGTGGTNTEAFF

clone_size: NA
d_call: TRBD2
j_call: TRBJ2-1
v_call: TRBV27
cdr3_aa: CASSLRLAGTGNEQFF

clone_size: few
d_call: NA
j_call: TRBJ2-1
v_call: TRBV5-1
cdr3_aa: CASSVGSGAEQFF